The next 26 T cell receptor beta chains were all read from a single sample in a study of long-term antiretroviral therapy in people with HIV. Samples were assayed with immunoSEQ v3.0 at survey level. The repertoire was sequenced with immunoSEQ multiplex PCR; TCRdb's copy has only in-frame clones and lacks some. The table lists around 32,000 clones, around 90% of them singletons. Here the sequenced sample was unsorted PBMCs, taken 3.2 years before starting antiretroviral therapy. The receptors originated from a man aged 45 to 65 with HIV.

The J gene is TRBJ1-6, the V gene TRBV6-1, with a possible D match to TRBD1 (6 bases). V was shortened by 7 bases and J by 6 bases, with 16 bases between the two germline ends. The CDR3 sequence is 15 residues long. Germline assignment: CDR1 MNHNS and CDR2 SASEGT. CDR3 residues: CASKGTIGANSPLHF. The CDR3 bases are TGTGCCAGCAAGGGGACAATAGGGGCTAATTCACCCCTCCACTTT.

The chain joins TRBV7-2 to TRBJ2-7, with TRBD2 as a possible D gene (5 bases). Trimming removed 0 bases at V and 2 bases at J, with 8 bases between. This CDR3 comprises 14 residues. Germline lookup yields CDR1 SGHTA and CDR2 FQGNSA. The CDR3 nucleotides read TGTGCCAGCAGCTTAGCCGACGGGACCTACGAGCAGTACTTC. Translation: CASSLADGTYEQYF.

The J gene is TRBJ2-3, the V gene TRBV29-1, with D hard to call. V dropped 5 bases and J dropped 1 base, with 10 bases sitting between them. CDR3 length: 13 amino acids. Germline CDR1 is SQVTM and CDR2 is ANQGSEA. The CDR3 DNA is TGCAGCGTTATTCCCGGCGGCACAGATACGCAGTATTTT. Protein sequence: CSVIPGGTDTQYF.

This clone was observed once. The chain carries TRBV5-4 and TRBJ2-2, with a possible D match to TRBD2 (6 bases). Germline V gives CDR1 SGHNT, CDR2 YYREEE (reference sequence). The CDR3 has 16 residues. Deletions cut 0 bases from V and 7 bases from J, with 16 bases between. CDR3 residues: CASSLDWASASGELFF. The CDR3 DNA sequence: TGTGCCAGCAGCTTGGACTGGGCTAGCGCCAGCGGGGAGCTGTTTTTT.

This chain uses TRBV5-8 with TRBJ2-7; maybe TRBD1 (6 bases). The CDR3 is 14 residues long. The V end was cut by 2 bases, the J end by 2 bases, with 11 bases between. From germline, CDR1 is SGHTS and CDR2 YDEGEE. The CDR3 here is CASSFQGIAYEQYF. The CDR3 DNA is TGTGCCAGCAGCTTTCAGGGGATTGCCTACGAGCAGTACTTC.

This sequence joins TRBV5-4 and TRBJ2-7; 7 positions match TRBD2. Germline V lookup: CDR1 SGHNT, CDR2 YYREEE (reference sequence). The CDR3 is 15 amino acids. J was trimmed by 5 bases and V by 4 bases; bases with no gene match: 12. The CDR3 loop reads CASSEGGSNGDEQYF. The CDR3 DNA follows: TGTGCCAGCAGCGAGGGCGGGAGTAACGGTGACGAGCAGTACTTC.

The rearrangement joins TRBV28 to TRBJ1-5, with no clear D. V dropped 4 bases and J dropped 6 bases, with 16 bases sitting between them. The CDR3 runs to 15 residues. Germline CDR1 reads MDHEN; CDR2 reads SYDVKM. The CDR3 DNA reads TGTGCCAGCAGTTCCCCCCCCCGAGCCGCTCAGCCCCAGCATTTT. The encoded protein is CASSSPPRAAQPQHF.

The chain joins TRBV18 to TRBJ2-5; D is perhaps TRBD2 (5 bases). CDR1 is KGHSH, CDR2 LQKENI, per germline. Trimming took 4 bases from V and 5 from J, leaving 14 bases between them. The CDR3 spans 14 residues. CDR3 DNA: TGTGCCAGCTCACGAAGCGAGGGCGGGGAGACCCAGTACTTC. Its translation: CASSRSEGGETQYF.

The J gene is TRBJ1-5, the V gene TRBV5-5; the D gene is possibly TRBD1 (6 bases). CDR1 SGHKS and CDR2 YYEKEE come from the germline V gene (reference sequence). This CDR3 is built from 16 residues. V lost 2 bases and J lost 6, with 18 bases in between. CDR3 region: CASSFGGGRWSQPQHF. CDR3 bases: TGTGCCAGCAGCTTCGGAGGGGGGAGATGGTCTCAGCCCCAGCATTTT.

The V and J genes are TRBV2 and TRBJ2-7; D unclear. Per the germline V gene, CDR1 is SNHLY and CDR2 is FYNNEI. Trimming left V 7 bases short and J 0 bases short, with 10 bases between. The CDR3 is 13 amino acids. The CDR3 is CASKIDFSYEQYF. CDR3 bases: TGTGCCAGCAAGATCGATTTCTCCTACGAGCAGTACTTC.

The V and J genes are TRBV6-5 and TRBJ2-5; D may be TRBD2 (6 bases). The CDR3 consists of 14 residues. Trimming left V 6 bases short and J 5 bases short, with 16 bases between. Germline V gene sequence: CDR1 MNHEY, CDR2 SVGAGI. The CDR3 here is CASSPIGTGETQYF. The CDR3 DNA reads as TGTGCCAGCAGCCCAATCGGGACTGGGGAGACCCAGTACTTC.

This clone was counted a single time. The chain links TRBV2 to TRBJ2-7, with D tentatively TRBD1 (5 bases). Trimming left V 0 bases short and J 7 bases short, with 13 bases between. The CDR3 covers 14 residues. CDR1 is SNHLY and CDR2 is FYNNEI in the germline V gene. The CDR3 spells CASSEASAGREQYF. CDR3 nucleotide sequence: TGTGCCAGCAGTGAAGCTTCAGCAGGGCGGGAGCAGTACTTC.

This clone was seen more than once but under ten times. The rearrangement joins TRBV7-8 to TRBJ2-7, with 8 positions matching TRBD2. The CDR3 runs to 17 residues. Trimming removed 1 base from V and 2 bases from J; junction bases left unmatched: 10. In germline, CDR1 is SGHVS, CDR2 FQNEAQ. The CDR3 spells CASSLVSTRAGAYEQYF. The CDR3 DNA sequence: TGTGCCAGCAGCTTAGTTTCGACAAGAGCGGGAGCCTACGAGCAGTACTTC.

This clone was picked up a small number of times. The J gene is TRBJ2-7, the V gene TRBV7-9; D ambiguous. Per germline, CDR1 SEHNR and CDR2 FQNEAQ (reference sequence). Between the trimmed V and J ends, which lost 1 base and 4 bases, there was a span of 14 bases. CDR3 length: 15 residues. The CDR3 loop is CASSLGRLESYEQYF. In DNA, the CDR3 is TGTGCCAGCAGCTTAGGGCGCCTAGAGTCGTACGAGCAGTACTTC.

V usage is TRBV7-2 and J usage is TRBJ1-5; D perhaps matches TRBD1 (6 bases). CDR1 is SGHTA, CDR2 FQGNSA, per germline. Trimming shortened V by 2 bases and J by 0 bases, and 11 bases separated the two germline ends. The CDR3 contains 16 residues. The CDR3 nucleotides are TGTGCCAGCAGCTTATCCAGGGGCCCTAGCAATCAGCCCCAGCATTTT. This translates into CASSLSRGPSNQPQHF.

The V gene is TRBV4-3, the J gene TRBJ2-7; D not resolved. Germline CDR1 LGHNA, CDR2 YSLEER. The CDR3 is 16 residues long. With 2 bases removed from V and 2 bases from J, the gap between germline ends came to 16 bases. The CDR3 region is CASSQIWGTATYEQYF. The CDR3 DNA reads as TGCGCCAGCAGCCAAATATGGGGTACAGCAACCTACGAGCAGTACTTC.

This clone is a singleton in its sample. This chain uses TRBV7-2 with TRBJ1-1; D remains ambiguous. The CDR3 spans 13 residues. Germline CDR1 and CDR2: SGHTA and FQGNSA. Trimming removed 2 bases at V and 0 bases at J, with 4 bases between. CDR3 coding DNA: TGTGCCAGCAGCTTATACGTGAACACTGAAGCTTTCTTT. The encoded protein is CASSLYVNTEAFF.

The chain is built from TRBV5-1 and TRBJ1-2; 10 nucleotides align to TRBD1. After removal of 0 bases from V and 7 bases from J, the junction contained 3 bases not matched to a gene. CDR3 length: 14 residues. Germline V gene data show CDR1 as SGHRS and CDR2 as YFSETQ. Here the CDR3 reads CASSLAGQGIGYTF. Written as DNA, the CDR3 is TGCGCCAGCAGCTTGGCGGGACAGGGGATTGGCTACACCTTC. The complete variable domain, with remaining parts taken from reference TRBV5-1 and TRBJ1-2, reads KAGVTQTPRYLIKTRGQQVTLSCSPISGHRSVSWYQQTPGQGLQFLFEYFSETQRNKGNFPGRFSGRQFSNSRSEMNVSTLELGDSALYLCASSLAGQGIGYTFGSGTRLTVV.

The chain has TRBV25-1 and TRBJ2-6; D unresolved. The germline gives CDR1 MGHDK, CDR2 SYGVNS. The CDR3 consists of 15 residues. V was clipped by 3 bases and J by 1 base, with 7 bases between them. The CDR3 loop reads CASSEEGSGANVLTF. CDR3 DNA: TGTGCCAGCAGTGAGGAAGGGTCTGGGGCCAACGTCCTGACTTTC.

The chain employs TRBV4-3 and TRBJ1-2; perhaps TRBD1 as D (5 bases). Germline CDR1 LGHNA, CDR2 YSLEER. The CDR3 covers 15 residues. V gave up 4 bases and J gave up 5 bases, with 17 bases separating them. The CDR3 sequence: CASSPSGATSYGYTF. In nucleotides, the CDR3 is TGCGCCAGCAGCCCCTCCGGGGCAACAAGTTATGGCTACACCTTC.

The chain is built from TRBV5-1 and TRBJ1-2, with TRBD1 matching over 9 bases. J lost 5 bases, V lost 2 bases, and 4 bases had no gene match. Germline lookup yields CDR1 SGHRS and CDR2 YFSETQ. This CDR3 region has 14 residues. The CDR3, as DNA: TGCGCCAGCAGCTTCAACAGGGGGCGATATGGCTACACCTTC. Protein product: CASSFNRGRYGYTF. The full variable domain, in which reference TRBV5-1 and TRBJ1-2 provide the parts outside the CDR3, is KAGVTQTPRYLIKTRGQQVTLSCSPISGHRSVSWYQQTPGQGLQFLFEYFSETQRNKGNFPGRFSGRQFSNSRSEMNVSTLELGDSALYLCASSFNRGRYGYTFGSGTRLTVV.

The chain links TRBV5-1 to TRBJ1-2; TRBD1 is a possible D gene (5 bases). The CDR3 spans 14 residues. Trimming took off 3 bases at V and 8 bases at J, with 17 bases between the two ends. Germline CDR1 SGHRS, CDR2 YFSETQ. The CDR3 sequence is CASSSGEGRWGYTF. The DNA of the CDR3 is TGCGCCAGCAGCTCTGGAGAGGGGCGGTGGGGCTACACCTTC.

CDR3 nucleotide sequence: TGTGCCAGCAGCTTAGCAGCGGGGGGGGTGTGGCAGTACTTC. This encodes CASSLAAGGVWQYF. The chain combines TRBV7-2 with TRBJ2-7, with 10 bases aligning to TRBD2. The CDR3 is made up of 14 amino acids. J lost 9 bases, V lost 0 bases, and 5 bases had no gene match. Germline assignment: CDR1 SGHTA and CDR2 FQGNSA.

This sequence joins TRBV7-9 and TRBJ1-6; a weak D match, TRBD1 (5 bases). V was pared by 1 base and J by 8 bases, with 9 bases between. From germline, CDR1 is SEHNR and CDR2 FQNEAQ (reference sequence). The CDR3 is 14 residues long. DNA of the CDR3: TGTGCCAGCAGCTTAGAGTGGGGGGATTCACCCCTCCACTTT. Encoded protein: CASSLEWGDSPLHF.

The chain's CDR3 is CASSLEAIGYTF. The CDR3 region has the DNA TGTGCCAGCAGCTTAGAAGCGATAGGCTACACCTTC. This chain uses TRBV11-2 with TRBJ1-2; D is ambiguous. V was trimmed by 0 bases and J by 8 bases, leaving 7 bases between them. Germline CDR1 and CDR2: SGHAT and FQNNGV. The CDR3 runs to 12 residues.

The J gene is TRBJ1-6, the V gene TRBV6-6, with D maybe TRBD1 (6 bases). The V and J ends lost 4 bases and 10 bases respectively, with 14 bases between them. The CDR3 contains 14 residues. Germline lookup yields CDR1 MNHNY and CDR2 SVGAGI (reference sequence). CDR3 bases: TGTGCCAGCAGTTCGCCCCAGGGGAGATCACCCCTCCACTTT. Amino acid sequence: CASSSPQGRSPLHF.